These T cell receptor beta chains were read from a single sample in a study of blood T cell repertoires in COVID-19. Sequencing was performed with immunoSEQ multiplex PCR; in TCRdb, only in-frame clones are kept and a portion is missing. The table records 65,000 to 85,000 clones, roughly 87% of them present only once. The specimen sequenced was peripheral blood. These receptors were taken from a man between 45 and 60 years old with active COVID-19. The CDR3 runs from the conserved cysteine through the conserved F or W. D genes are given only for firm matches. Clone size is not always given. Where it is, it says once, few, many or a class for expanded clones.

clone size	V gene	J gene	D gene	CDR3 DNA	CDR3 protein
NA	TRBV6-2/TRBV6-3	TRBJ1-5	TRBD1	TGTGCCAGCAGTTACGGACAGGTTAGCAATCAGCCCCAGCATTTT	CASSYGQVSNQPQHF
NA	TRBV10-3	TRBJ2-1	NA	TGTGCCATCCCCGGCGAGGGGGGGGGTTTTGATGAGCAGTTCTTC	CAIPGEGGGFDEQFF
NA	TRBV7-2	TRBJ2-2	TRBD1	TGTGCCAGCAGGCCCACCGGGACAGGGAACACCGGGGAGCTGTTTTTT	CASRPTGTGNTGELFF
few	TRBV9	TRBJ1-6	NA	TGTGCCAGCAGCGGGGGACGCAGGGACTATTCACCCCTCCACTTT	CASSGGRRDYSPLHF
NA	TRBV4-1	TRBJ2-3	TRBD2	TGCGCCAGCAGCCCGACCCCAGCGGGGGGGCCCACAGATACGCAGTATTTT	CASSPTPAGGPTDTQYF
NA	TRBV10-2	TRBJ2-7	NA	TGCGCCAGCAGTGACTGGACTATATCCTACGAGCAGTACTTC	CASSDWTISYEQYF
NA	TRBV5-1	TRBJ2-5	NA	TGCGCCAGCAGCCTTGACGGTGGGGGAGGCCAAGAGACCCAGTACTTC	CASSLDGGGGQETQYF
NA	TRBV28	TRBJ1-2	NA	TGTGCCAGCAGCCCACGACAGGCTAGCTACACCTTC	CASSPRQASYTF
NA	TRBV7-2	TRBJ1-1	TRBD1	TGTGCCAGCAGCTTAGCAACAGGGGGCACTGAAGCTTTCTTT	CASSLATGGTEAFF
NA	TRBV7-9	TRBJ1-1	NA	TGTGCCAGCGCCCTCGAACAGGGCTTTAACCCTGAAGCTTTCTTT	CASALEQGFNPEAFF
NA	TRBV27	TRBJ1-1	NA	TGTGCCAGCAGTTGGACAGTTGCCACTGAAGCTTTCTTT	CASSWTVATEAFF
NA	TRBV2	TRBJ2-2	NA	TGTGCCAGCAGGACGACAGGAGCTACCGGGGAGCTGTTTTTT	CASRTTGATGELFF
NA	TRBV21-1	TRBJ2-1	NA	TGTGCCAGCAGCCAAAAGAGGGGGGGGTCGGACAATGAGCAGTTCTTC	CASSQKRGGSDNEQFF
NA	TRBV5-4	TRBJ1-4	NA	TGTGCCAGCAGCTTGACACCCGCAACTAATGAAAAACTGTTTTTT	CASSLTPATNEKLFF
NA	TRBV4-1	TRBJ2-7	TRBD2	TGCGCCAGCAGCCAAGATCGCGCGGGGGGTCAGTACGAGCAGTACTTC	CASSQDRAGGQYEQYF
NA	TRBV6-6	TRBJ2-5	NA	TGTGCCAGCACCCAGGAGGGGGGGCTCGCAGAGACCCAGTACTTC	CASTQEGGLAETQYF
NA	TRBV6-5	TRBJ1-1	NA	TGTGCCAGCAGACAGGACCAGGACACTGAAGCTTTCTTT	CASRQDQDTEAFF
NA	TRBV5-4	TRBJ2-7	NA	TGTGCCAGCCGAGCCAGGGGCAATTACGAGCAGTACTTC	CASRARGNYEQYF
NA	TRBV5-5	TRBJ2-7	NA	TGTGCCAGCAGTCACCGACTAGTCGAGCCGCCCGATGGGCAGTACTTC	CASSHRLVEPPDGQYF
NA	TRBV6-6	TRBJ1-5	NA	TGTGCCAGCAGTTACGGGCAGAATCAGCCCCAGCATTTT	CASSYGQNQPQHF
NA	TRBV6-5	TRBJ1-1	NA	TGTGCCACCAGGACTGATCTTACAACGAACACTGAAGCTTTCTTT	CATRTDLTTNTEAFF
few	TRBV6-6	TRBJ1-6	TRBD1	TGTGCCAGCTTCGGACAGGGGGGTTCACCCCTCCACTTT	CASFGQGGSPLHF
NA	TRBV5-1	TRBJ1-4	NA	TGCGCCAGCAGCTTTAGTACAGGCCCTAGGGAAAAACTGTTTTTT	CASSFSTGPREKLFF
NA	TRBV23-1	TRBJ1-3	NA	TGCGCCAGCAGGCTCTTAAATGCCATCAGGGGCCGACTCGGAAACACCATATATTTT	CASRLLNAIRGRLGNTIYF
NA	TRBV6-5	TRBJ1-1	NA	TGTGCCAGCAGTCCACAGCGGAGTGGTGAAACTGAAGCTTTCTTT	CASSPQRSGETEAFF
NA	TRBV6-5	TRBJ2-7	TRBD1	TGTGCCAGCAGCGAGACAGGGGACTTCTACGAGCAGTACTTC	CASSETGDFYEQYF
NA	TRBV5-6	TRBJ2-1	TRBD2	TGTGCCAGCAGCTTCCTAGCGGGGGGGCAGGGTGAGCAGTTCTTC	CASSFLAGGQGEQFF
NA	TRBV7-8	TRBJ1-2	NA	TGTGCCAGCAGCTTAGGGAGCTATGGCTACACCTTC	CASSLGSYGYTF
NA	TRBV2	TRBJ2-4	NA	TGTGCCAGCAGTGAAATCTTCGGCAGGGGCAAAAACATTCAGTACTTC	CASSEIFGRGKNIQYF
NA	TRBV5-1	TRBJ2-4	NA	TGCGCCAGCAGCTTGGCCCCCGCGAACATTCAGTACTTC	CASSLAPANIQYF
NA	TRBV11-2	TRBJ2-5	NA	TGTGCCAGCAAGGAGGCGGCCCTTAGGACCCAGTACTTC	CASKEAALRTQYF
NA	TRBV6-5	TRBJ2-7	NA	TGTGCCAGCAGTTACTCGAAACGGGGCTCCTACGAGCAGTACTTC	CASSYSKRGSYEQYF
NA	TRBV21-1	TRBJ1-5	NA	TGTGCCAGCAGCAAAGAAGCTAGCGGGGCCCAGTATCAGCCCCAGCATTTT	CASSKEASGAQYQPQHF
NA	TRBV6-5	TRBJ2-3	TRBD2	TGTGCCAGCACTGGACTAGCGACAGATACGCAGTATTTT	CASTGLATDTQYF
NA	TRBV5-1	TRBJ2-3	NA	TGCGCCAGCACGCGAGGGGGAAGCACAGATACGCAGTATTTT	CASTRGGSTDTQYF
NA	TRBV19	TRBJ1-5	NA	TGTGCCAGTAGTAACCCCCCGGGGTTGTATCAGCCCCAGCATTTT	CASSNPPGLYQPQHF
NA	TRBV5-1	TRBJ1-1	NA	TGCGCCAGCAGCTTCGGTTTGAACACTGAAGCTTTCTTT	CASSFGLNTEAFF
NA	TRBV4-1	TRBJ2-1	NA	TGCGCCAGCAGCTCCTCCACAGGAGAGCAGTTCTTC	CASSSSTGEQFF
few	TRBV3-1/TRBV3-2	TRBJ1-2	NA	TGTGCCAGCAGCCGGGGACACATTAACTATGGCTACACCTTC	CASSRGHINYGYTF
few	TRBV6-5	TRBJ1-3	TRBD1	TGTGCCAGCAGTTTCAGGACAGGGTTTGGAAACACCATATATTTT	CASSFRTGFGNTIYF
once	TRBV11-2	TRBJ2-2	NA	TGTGCCAGCAGCTTTTCTAACACCGGGGAGCTGTTTTTT	CASSFSNTGELFF
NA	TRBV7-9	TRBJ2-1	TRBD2	TGTGCCAGCAGCTTAAAACGACTAGCGGGGGCGGAAGGGGATGAGCAGTTCTTC	CASSLKRLAGAEGDEQFF
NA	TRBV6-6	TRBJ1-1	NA	TGTGCCAGCAGTTACACGTCAGGAAACACTGAAGCTTTCTTT	CASSYTSGNTEAFF
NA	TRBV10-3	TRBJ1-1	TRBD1	TGTGCCATCAGGGGGACAGCGAACACTGAAGCTTTCTTT	CAIRGTANTEAFF
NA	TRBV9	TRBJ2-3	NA	TGTGCCAGCAGCGTCGAGGGGGCAGATACGCAGTATTTT	CASSVEGADTQYF
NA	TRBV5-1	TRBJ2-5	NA	TGCGCCAGCAGCTTGGCCATCGCGGCCCAAGAGACCCAGTACTTC	CASSLAIAAQETQYF
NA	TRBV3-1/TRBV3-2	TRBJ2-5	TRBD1	TGTGCCAGCAGCCTCGGGACAGGGAGGGAGACCCAGTACTTC	CASSLGTGRETQYF
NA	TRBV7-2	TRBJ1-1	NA	TGTGCCCTGTGGGGGCCTGACACTGAAGCTTTCTTT	CALWGPDTEAFF
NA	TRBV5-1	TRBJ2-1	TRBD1	TGCGCCAGCAGCTTTGGGACAGTCTACAATGAGCAGTTCTTC	CASSFGTVYNEQFF
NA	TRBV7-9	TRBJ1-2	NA	TGTGCCAGCACCCGAAAAGGGGCTGACTATGGCTACACCTTC	CASTRKGADYGYTF
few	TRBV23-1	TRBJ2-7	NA	TGCGCCAGCAGTCATCCTCTTCCAACCCGGGGGCAGTACTTC	CASSHPLPTRGQYF
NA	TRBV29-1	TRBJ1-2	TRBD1	TGCAGCGTTGATTTTGGGCAGGGGGTGTCCTATGGCTACACCTTC	CSVDFGQGVSYGYTF